The present entry profiles one T cell receptor beta chain with its context. Its antigen is unidentified. This record comes from a study of shared clonotypes between healthy human individuals. Points from the study as a whole: Sampling covered blood only; tissue repertoires likely differ. When naive CD4 clonotypes were compared across a few donors, about 5% were shared. Non-shared clonotypes showed lower generation probabilities than clonotypes common to all four donors.

The trim removed 4 bases at V and 7 bases at J, leaving 16 bases unmatched. The CDR3 loop spans 17 amino acids. The germline gives CDR1 SNHLY, CDR2 FYNNEI. Every one of the donors was a Caucasian adult that lived in Nashville, Tennessee. Clones were sequenced by immunoSEQ multiplex PCR, and TCRdb holds only the in-frame ones, with some missing. The table records a few million clones, approximately 94% of them present only once. The chain joins TRBV2 to TRBJ1-5; 7 bases match TRBD1. The TCR was taken from a man in his late teens or twenties in good health. Sequencing was done on a sample of naive CD4+ T cells sorted from blood. As for subset: CD45RA+ positively selected. The CDR3 DNA follows: TGTGCCAGCAGTGTCTCAGGGGGGCCCCTTACACGGCAGCCCCAGCATTTT. Amino acid sequence: CASSVSGGPLTRQPQHF.